This entry features one T cell receptor beta chain sequence. What this receptor recognizes is not known. One base away there is no much larger clone; base qualities are not given. These data come from a study of neoadjuvant anti-PD-1 for oral cavity cancer (dated by TCRdb to the early 2020s). Regarding the study in general: Before curative-intent surgical resection, most patients were given three to four biweekly doses of nivolumab at 3 mg/kg. For patients who did not progress, a fourth nivolumab dose was given around day 43, followed by definitive surgical resection on days 50-56. Patients with complete response, partial response or stable disease by RECIST 1.1 were defined as responders, whereas patients with progression were defined as non-responders. The parent correlative cohort included about a dozen patients, with a roughly 35% response rate. General study outcomes and caveats: Only a few patients per response group were included in the TCR analyses, and larger cohorts for validation were called for by the authors. Higher pretreatment blood Treg/Th17 ratios correlated with higher pretreatment blood TCRbeta clonality and lower post-treatment tumor TCRbeta clonality. After neoadjuvant nivolumab, non-responders showed significantly higher T cell clonality (Gini index) in PBMCs than responders did.

PBMC libraries used mostly 480 ng of input genomic DNA for deep sequencing, with six replicates per sample. Following the manufacturer's instructions, the team built TCRbeta libraries using the immunoSEQ hsTCRbeta kit. An Illumina NovaSeq 6000 S4 flow cell was used to sequence the final libraries, which had first been combined to 3 nM. As for the authors' bioinformatics: The immunoSEQ Analyzer was used for raw data preprocessing and quality control. The analysis was limited to productive rearrangements, and each clonotype was defined by a unique CDR3 amino acid sequence. Repertoire clonality was estimated as the Gini-Simpson index, which was computed with the R package tcR. Student's t test was used to compare Gini indices, and Pearson correlation was used to assess associations with tumor size change. Imported from immuneACCESS, the table was reduced by TCRdb to in-frame sequences with V and J called. These copies leave out some clones; in studies compared against another copy, an unresolved V gene accounts for under half, and the cause of the remainder is not known. The DNA was the basis for D and trimming; V, J and clone size are from that table. A total of 80,000 to 95,000 clones appear in this sample, about 80% of them only once. The ten largest make up 2.5% to 3.5% of the sample.

The germline V and J ends show losses of 1 base and 3 bases respectively, and no gene match explains 9 bases of the junction. The germline V gene encodes CDR1 LNHDA and CDR2 SQIVND (reference sequence). The CDR3 covers 18 residues, taking in both the cysteine and the phenylalanine. The kept DNA is CDR3 alone, 54 bases in frame from the first base. The sample's time point label, in plain terms: before neoadjuvant nivolumab. Patients had been newly diagnosed with stage II-IVA oral cavity squamous cell carcinoma, and no prior systemic or radiation treatment had been given to the patients. The cohort was made up of patients with locally advanced, HPV-negative oral cavity squamous cell carcinoma. Peripheral blood mononuclear cells were analyzed directly and were not maintained or expanded in culture. Samples were obtained from a longitudinal correlative study of a single-arm phase II trial of neoadjuvant nivolumab in oral cavity squamous cell carcinoma. Subject-matched pre- and post-treatment PBMCs and tumors from three responders and three non-responders underwent genomic DNA-based TCRbeta sequencing. Peripheral blood mononuclear cells were collected before nivolumab treatment and again after treatment, at the time of surgery. The Maxwell RSC DNA from Cells kit was used to extract genomic DNA from PBMCs.

The clonotype was recovered from a person aged 35-79 years with oral cavity squamous cell carcinoma. Sequences were derived from PBMCs, sampled before nivolumab (anti-PD-1) treatment. The rearrangement joined TRBV19 to TRBJ2-2, and TRBD2 aligns with 9 junction nucleotides. CDR3 protein: CASSIAAASGTYTGELFF. DNA sequence: TGTGCCAGTAGTATAGCGGCGGCTAGCGGGACCTACACCGGGGAGCTGTTTTTT.